Following are 4 T cell receptor beta chains from one sample sequenced in a study of cytomegalovirus exposure and HLA in healthy donors. The PCR ran on 60 Vbeta and 13 Jbeta primers. Profiling relied on immunoSEQ multiplex PCR, and the TCRdb table lists in-frame clones only, not all of them. The repertoire holds around 94,000 clones, with about 73% as singletons. Sequenced: PBMCs. The receptors originated from a woman in her forties in good health and CMV-seropositive.

This clone appeared a few times. J is TRBJ1-2 and V is TRBV16; 7 nucleotides line up with TRBD1. The CDR3 covers 14 residues. Germline assignment: CDR1 KGHSY and CDR2 FQNENV. Trimming cost V 1 base and J 5 bases; bases outside gene matches: 4. In DNA, the CDR3 is TGTGCCAGCAGCCAATTGGGGACAGATTATGGCTACACCTTC. This gives the protein CASSQLGTDYGYTF.

J is TRBJ2-2 and V is TRBV18; D possibly corresponds to TRBD2 (5 bases). CDR3 size: 14 residues. Trimming took 4 bases from V and 5 from J, leaving 11 bases between them. The germline gives CDR1 KGHSH, CDR2 LQKENI. CDR3 region: CASSRRDKTGELFF. The CDR3 nucleotides read TGTGCCAGCTCACGACGGGATAAAACCGGGGAGCTGTTTTTT.

The gene calls are TRBV19 and TRBJ1-3, with D possibly matching TRBD1 (5 bases). V was clipped by 3 bases and J by 0 bases, with 9 bases between them. Looked up from germline, CDR1 is LNHDA and CDR2 is SQIVND (reference sequence). The CDR3 runs 15 residues. The CDR3 bases are TGTGCCAGTAGTATGACAGCTTTCTCTGGAAACACCATATATTTT. It specifies CASSMTAFSGNTIYF.

The chain is built from TRBV2 and TRBJ2-1, with D perhaps matching TRBD1 (5 bases). The V and J ends lost 7 bases and 2 bases respectively, with 6 bases between them. This CDR3 spans 12 amino acids. CDR1 SNHLY and CDR2 FYNNEI come from the germline V gene. CDR3 sequence: CASTGTYNEQFF. As DNA, the CDR3 is TGTGCCAGCACAGGGACCTACAATGAGCAGTTCTTC.